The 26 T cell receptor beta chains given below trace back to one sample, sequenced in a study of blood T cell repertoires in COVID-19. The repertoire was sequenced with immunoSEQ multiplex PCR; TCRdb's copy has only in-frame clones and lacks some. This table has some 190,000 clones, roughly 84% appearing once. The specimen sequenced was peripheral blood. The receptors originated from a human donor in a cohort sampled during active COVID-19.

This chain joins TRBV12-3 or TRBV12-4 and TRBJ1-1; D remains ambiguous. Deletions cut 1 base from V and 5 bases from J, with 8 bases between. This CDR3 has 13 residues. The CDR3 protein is CASSLDRDTEAFF. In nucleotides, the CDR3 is TGTGCCAGCAGTTTAGACAGAGATACTGAAGCTTTCTTT.

The CDR3 region is CASSVTGGDNEAFF. Here the CDR3 DNA reads TGTGCCAGCAGCGTGACAGGGGGTGATAATGAAGCTTTCTTT. The gene calls are TRBV9 and TRBJ1-1; 9 nucleotides match TRBD1. J gave up 7 bases and V 2 bases, and 6 bases lay outside the gene matches. The CDR3 has 14 residues. CDR1 and CDR2 from the germline V gene are SGDLS and YYNGEE.

This chain's CDR3 is CASSLSALNTEAFF. CDR3 nucleotide sequence: TGTGCCAGCAGTCTCAGCGCCTTGAACACTGAAGCTTTCTTT. V usage is TRBV6-2 or TRBV6-3 and J usage is TRBJ1-1, with D uncertain. The CDR3 totals 14 residues. CDR1 MNHEY and CDR2 SVGEGT come from the germline V gene. V lost 5 bases to trimming and J lost 0 bases, with 10 bases between them.

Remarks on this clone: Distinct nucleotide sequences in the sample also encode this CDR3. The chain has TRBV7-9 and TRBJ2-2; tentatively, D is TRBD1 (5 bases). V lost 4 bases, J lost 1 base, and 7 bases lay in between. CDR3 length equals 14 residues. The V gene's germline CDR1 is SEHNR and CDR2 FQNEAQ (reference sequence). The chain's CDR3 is CASSSTVNTGELFF. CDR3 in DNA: TGTGCCAGCAGCTCGACAGTGAACACCGGGGAGCTGTTTTTT.

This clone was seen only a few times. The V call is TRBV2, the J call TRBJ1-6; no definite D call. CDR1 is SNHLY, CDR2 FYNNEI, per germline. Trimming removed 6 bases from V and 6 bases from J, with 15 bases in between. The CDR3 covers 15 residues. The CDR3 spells CASRASGLFNSPLHF. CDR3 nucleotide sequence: TGTGCCAGCAGAGCCTCAGGACTGTTTAATTCACCCCTCCACTTT.

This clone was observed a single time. The CDR3 reads CASSLRASSTDTQYF. The CDR3 nucleotides are TGTGCCAGCAGTTTGAGGGCGTCTAGCACAGATACGCAGTATTTT. This chain joins TRBV27 and TRBJ2-3; a weak D match, TRBD2 (5 bases). The CDR3 runs to 15 residues. V lost 3 bases, J lost 0 bases, and 10 bases lay in between. Germline V gene sequence: CDR1 MNHEY, CDR2 SMNVEV (reference sequence).

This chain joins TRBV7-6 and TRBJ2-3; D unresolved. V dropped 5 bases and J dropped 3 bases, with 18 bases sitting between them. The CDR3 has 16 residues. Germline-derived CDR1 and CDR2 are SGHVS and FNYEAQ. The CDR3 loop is CASSEMGPTLTDTQYF. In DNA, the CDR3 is TGTGCCAGCAGCGAAATGGGCCCAACTCTAACAGATACGCAGTATTTT.

CDR3 sequence (DNA): TGTGCCAGCAGGGCAGGGGGTAGTCTCACCGGGGAGCTGTTTTTT. It specifies CASRAGGSLTGELFF. The chain employs TRBV2 and TRBJ2-2, with 7 bases identical to TRBD1. The germline V gene encodes CDR1 SNHLY and CDR2 FYNNEI. V was pared by 6 bases and J by 4 bases, with 8 bases of the junction left unmatched. This CDR3 region has 15 residues. The variable domain in full, completed from reference TRBV2 and TRBJ2-2, reads EPEVTQTPSHQVTQMGQEVILRCVPISNHLYFYWYRQILGQKVEFLVSFYNNEISEKSEIFDDQFSVERPDGSNFTLKIRSTKLEDSAMYFCASRAGGSLTGELFFGEGSRLTVL.

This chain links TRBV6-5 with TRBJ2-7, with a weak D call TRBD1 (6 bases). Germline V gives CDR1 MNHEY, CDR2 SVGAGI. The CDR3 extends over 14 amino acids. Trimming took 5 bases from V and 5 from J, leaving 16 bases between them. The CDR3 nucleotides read TGTGCCAGCAGTCCCCAGGGGACAACGCACGAGCAGTACTTC. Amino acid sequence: CASSPQGTTHEQYF.

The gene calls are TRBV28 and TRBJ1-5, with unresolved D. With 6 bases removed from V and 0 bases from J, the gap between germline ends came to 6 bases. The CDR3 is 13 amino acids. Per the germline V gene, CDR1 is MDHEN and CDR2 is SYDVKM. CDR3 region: CASRRDSNQPQHF. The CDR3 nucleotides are TGTGCCAGCAGACGCGATAGCAATCAGCCCCAGCATTTT.

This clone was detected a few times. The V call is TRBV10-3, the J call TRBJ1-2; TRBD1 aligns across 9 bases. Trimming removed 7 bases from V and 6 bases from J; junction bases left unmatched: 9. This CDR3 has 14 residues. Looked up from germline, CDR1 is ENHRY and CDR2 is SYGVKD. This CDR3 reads CAIKKQGAENGYTF. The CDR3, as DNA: TGTGCCATCAAAAAACAGGGGGCCGAGAATGGCTACACCTTC.

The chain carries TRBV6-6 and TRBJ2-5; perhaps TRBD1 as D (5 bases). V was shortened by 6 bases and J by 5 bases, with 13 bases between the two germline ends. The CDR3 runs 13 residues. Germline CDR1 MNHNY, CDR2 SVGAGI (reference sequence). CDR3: CASRQGWVETQYF. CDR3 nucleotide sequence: TGTGCCAGCAGGCAGGGATGGGTGGAGACCCAGTACTTC.

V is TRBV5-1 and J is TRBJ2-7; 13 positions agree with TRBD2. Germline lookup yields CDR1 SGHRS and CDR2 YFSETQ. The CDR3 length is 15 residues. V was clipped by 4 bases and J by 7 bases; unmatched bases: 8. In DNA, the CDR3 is TGCGCCAGCAGCCCCGGGACTAGCGGGATCGGGGAGCAGTACGTC. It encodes CASSPGTSGIGEQYV.

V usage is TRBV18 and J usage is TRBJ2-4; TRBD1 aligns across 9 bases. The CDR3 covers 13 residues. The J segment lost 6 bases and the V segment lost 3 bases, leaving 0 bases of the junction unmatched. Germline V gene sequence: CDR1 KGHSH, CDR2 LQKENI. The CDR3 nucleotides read TGTGCCAGCTCACCGGGACAGGGAAACATTCAGTACTTC. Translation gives CASSPGQGNIQYF.

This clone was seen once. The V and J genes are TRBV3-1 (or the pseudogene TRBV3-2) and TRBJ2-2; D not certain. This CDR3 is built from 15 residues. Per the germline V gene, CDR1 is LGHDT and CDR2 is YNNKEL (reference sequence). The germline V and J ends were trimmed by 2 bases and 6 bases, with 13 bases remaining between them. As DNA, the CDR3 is TGTGCCAGCAGCCAAAAAGCCCTAGGTGCCGGGGAGCTGTTTTTT. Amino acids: CASSQKALGAGELFF.

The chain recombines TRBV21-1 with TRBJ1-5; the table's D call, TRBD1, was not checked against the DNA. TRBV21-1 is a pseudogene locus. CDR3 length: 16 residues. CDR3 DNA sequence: TGTGCCAGCAACAATGCACAGTCTCGGAAGGATCAGCCCCAGCATTTT. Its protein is CASNNAQSRKDQPQHF.

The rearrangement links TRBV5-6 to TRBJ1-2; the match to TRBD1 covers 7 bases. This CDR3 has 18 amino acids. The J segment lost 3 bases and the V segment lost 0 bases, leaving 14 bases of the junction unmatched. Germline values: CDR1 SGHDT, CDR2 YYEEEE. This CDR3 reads CASSLASLGTVKDYGYTF. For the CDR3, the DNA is TGTGCCAGCAGCTTGGCCTCCCTCGGGACAGTGAAGGACTATGGCTACACCTTC.

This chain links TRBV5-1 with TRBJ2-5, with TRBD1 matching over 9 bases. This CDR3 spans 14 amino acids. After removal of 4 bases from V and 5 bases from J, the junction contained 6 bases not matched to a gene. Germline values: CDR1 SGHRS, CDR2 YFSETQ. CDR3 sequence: CASSITGGAETQYF. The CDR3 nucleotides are TGCGCCAGCAGCATCACAGGGGGCGCGGAGACCCAGTACTTC.

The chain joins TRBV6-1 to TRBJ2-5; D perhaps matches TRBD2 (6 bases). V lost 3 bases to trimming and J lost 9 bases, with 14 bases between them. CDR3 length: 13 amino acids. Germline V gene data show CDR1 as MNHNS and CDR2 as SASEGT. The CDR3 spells CASSDGGPRAQYF. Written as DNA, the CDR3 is TGTGCCAGCAGTGACGGGGGACCTCGGGCCCAGTACTTC.

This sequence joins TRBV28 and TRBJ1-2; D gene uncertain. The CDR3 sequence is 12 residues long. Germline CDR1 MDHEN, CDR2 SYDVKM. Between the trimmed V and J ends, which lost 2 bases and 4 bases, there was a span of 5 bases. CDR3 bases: TGTGCCAGCAGTTTACAGTCCTATGGCTACACCTTC. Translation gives CASSLQSYGYTF.

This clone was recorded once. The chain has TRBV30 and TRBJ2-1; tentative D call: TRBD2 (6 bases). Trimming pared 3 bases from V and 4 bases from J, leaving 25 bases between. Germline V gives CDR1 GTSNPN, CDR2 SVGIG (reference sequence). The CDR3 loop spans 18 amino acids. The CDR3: CAWSVREPGLSPYNEQFF. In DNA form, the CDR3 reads TGTGCCTGGAGCGTACGTGAACCGGGACTCAGCCCGTACAATGAGCAGTTCTTC.

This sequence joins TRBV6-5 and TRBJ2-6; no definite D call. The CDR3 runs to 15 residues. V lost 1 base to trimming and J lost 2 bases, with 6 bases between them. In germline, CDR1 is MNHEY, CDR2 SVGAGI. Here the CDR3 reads CASSYLQTGANVLTF. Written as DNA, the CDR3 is TGTGCCAGCAGTTACTTACAGACTGGGGCCAACGTCCTGACTTTC.

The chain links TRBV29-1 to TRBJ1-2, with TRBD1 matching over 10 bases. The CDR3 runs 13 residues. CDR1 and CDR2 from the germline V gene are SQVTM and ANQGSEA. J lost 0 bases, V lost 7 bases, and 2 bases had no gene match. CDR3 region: CSAGTGANYGYTF. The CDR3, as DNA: TGCAGCGCCGGGACAGGGGCTAACTATGGCTACACCTTC.

In DNA form, the CDR3 reads TGTGCCAGCAGCCATACCTGGACAGGGGCGGGGGGAGAGACCCAGTACTTC. This translates into CASSHTWTGAGGETQYF. The chain couples TRBV3-1 (or the pseudogene TRBV3-2) to TRBJ2-5; weak D call: TRBD1 (9 bases). The V gene's germline CDR1 is LGHDT and CDR2 YNNKEL (reference sequence). Trimming removed 3 bases at V and 4 bases at J, with 21 bases between. The CDR3 length is 17 residues.

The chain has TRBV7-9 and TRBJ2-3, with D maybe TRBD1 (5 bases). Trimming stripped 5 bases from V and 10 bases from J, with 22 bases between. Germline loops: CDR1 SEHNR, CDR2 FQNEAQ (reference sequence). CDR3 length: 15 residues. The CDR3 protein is CASSPTAPELVPQYF. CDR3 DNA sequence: TGTGCCAGCAGCCCGACAGCCCCAGAATTGGTCCCGCAGTATTTT.

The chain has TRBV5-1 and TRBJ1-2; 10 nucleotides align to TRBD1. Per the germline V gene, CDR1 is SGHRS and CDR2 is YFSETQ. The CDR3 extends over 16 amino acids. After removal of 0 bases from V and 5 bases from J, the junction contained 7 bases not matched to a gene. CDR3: CASSLGPTGGSYGYTF. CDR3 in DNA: TGCGCCAGCAGCTTGGGGCCGACAGGGGGCTCGTATGGCTACACCTTC.